This TCR beta chain was sequenced for a study of OX40 agonist ivuxolimab in advanced cancers. The V gene's germline CDR1 is SNHLY and CDR2 FYNNEI. V was cut by 5 bases and J by 6 bases, with 17 bases left in between. The CDR3 sequence is 14 residues long. Sequenced by immunoSEQ multiplex PCR; TCRdb stores in-frame clones only, minus some. Seen here are some 60,000 clones, over 80% observed once, and the top ten hold approximately 4.8%. Here the sequenced sample was CD4+ or CD8+ T cells sorted from blood, taken in a trial of the OX40 agonist ivuxolimab. This TCR was recovered from an adult with an advanced solid tumor such as melanoma, head and neck, liver or kidney cancer. The genes are TRBV2 and TRBJ2-7; tentative D call: TRBD2 (8 bases). The CDR3 here is CASSPAGRGREQYF. The CDR3, as DNA: TGTGCCAGCAGTCCCGCCGGGAGGGGGCGCGAGCAGTACTTC. Combining the CDR3 with reference TRBV2 and TRBJ2-7 gives the whole variable domain EPEVTQTPSHQVTQMGQEVILRCVPISNHLYFYWYRQILGQKVEFLVSFYNNEISEKSEIFDDQFSVERPDGSNFTLKIRSTKLEDSAMYFCASSPAGRGREQYFGPGTRLTVT.